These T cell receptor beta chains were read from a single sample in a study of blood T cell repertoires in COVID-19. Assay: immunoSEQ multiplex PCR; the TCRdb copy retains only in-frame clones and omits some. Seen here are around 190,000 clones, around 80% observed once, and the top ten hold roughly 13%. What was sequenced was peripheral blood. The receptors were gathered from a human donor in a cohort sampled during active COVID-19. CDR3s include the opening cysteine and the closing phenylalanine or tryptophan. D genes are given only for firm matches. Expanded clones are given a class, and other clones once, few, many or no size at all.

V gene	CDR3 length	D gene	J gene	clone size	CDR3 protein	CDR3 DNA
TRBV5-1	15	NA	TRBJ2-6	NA	CASSLYSSGANVLTF	TGCGCCAGCAGCTTGTACAGCTCTGGGGCCAACGTCCTGACTTTC
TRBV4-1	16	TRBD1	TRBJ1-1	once	CASSQDQNRGFTEAFF	TGCGCCAGCAGCCAAGATCAAAACAGGGGTTTCACTGAAGCTTTCTTT
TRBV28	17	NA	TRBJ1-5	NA	CASSQRPRRGASTKQHF	TGTGCCAGCAGTCAGCGACCTCGGCGGGGGGCGAGTACTAAGCAGCATTTT
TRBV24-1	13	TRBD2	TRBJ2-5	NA	CATGTSEKETQYF	TGTGCCACAGGTACTAGCGAGAAAGAGACCCAGTACTTC
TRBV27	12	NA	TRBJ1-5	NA	CASNSGTGPQHF	TGTGCCAGCAACTCAGGGACTGGGCCCCAGCATTTT
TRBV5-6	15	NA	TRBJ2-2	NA	CASSLDTSNTGELFF	TGTGCCAGCAGCCTGGACACCTCGAACACCGGGGAGCTGTTTTTT
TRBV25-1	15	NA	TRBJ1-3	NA	CASSETQGRRNTIYF	TGTGCCAGCAGTGAAACCCAGGGAAGGCGAAACACCATATATTTT
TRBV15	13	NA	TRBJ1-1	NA	CATSRDSVRQAFF	TGTGCCACCAGCAGAGATAGCGTCAGGCAAGCTTTCTTT
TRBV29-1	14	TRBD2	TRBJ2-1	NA	CSAVKSSGYNEQFF	TGCAGCGCGGTCAAAAGTAGCGGGTACAATGAGCAGTTCTTC
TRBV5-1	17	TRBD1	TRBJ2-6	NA	CASSHGTGNSGANVLTF	TGCGCCAGCAGCCACGGGACAGGCAACTCTGGGGCCAACGTCCTGACTTTC
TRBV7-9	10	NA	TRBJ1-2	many	CRVGDYGYTF	TGTAGAGTAGGAGACTATGGCTACACCTTC
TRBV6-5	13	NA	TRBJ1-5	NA	CASSYSGGPPQHF	TGTGCCAGCAGTTACTCGGGGGGTCCGCCCCAGCATTTT
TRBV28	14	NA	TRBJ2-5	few	CASSFSFVIGTQYF	TGTGCCAGCAGTTTCTCATTCGTAATCGGGACCCAGTACTTC
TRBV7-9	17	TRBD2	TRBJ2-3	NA	CASSLLVTSGSTDTQYF	TGTGCCAGCAGCTTACTAGTAACTAGCGGTAGCACAGATACGCAGTATTTT
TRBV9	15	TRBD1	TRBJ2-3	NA	CASSARDRYFDTQYF	TGTGCCAGCAGCGCCCGGGACAGGTACTTCGATACGCAGTATTTT
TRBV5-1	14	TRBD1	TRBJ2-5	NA	CASSSGQGVETQYF	TGCGCCAGCAGTTCGGGACAGGGGGTGGAGACCCAGTACTTC
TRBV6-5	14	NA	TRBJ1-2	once	CASRRPQGMGGYTF	TGTGCCAGCAGGCGGCCGCAGGGAATGGGAGGCTACACCTTC
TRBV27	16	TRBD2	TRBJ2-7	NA	CASSLSSGRAPYEQYF	TGTGCCAGCAGTTTATCTAGCGGGAGGGCCCCCTACGAGCAGTACTTC
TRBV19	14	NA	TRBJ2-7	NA	CARQGSPQSYEQYF	TGTGCCCGTCAGGGCAGTCCACAATCCTACGAGCAGTACTTC
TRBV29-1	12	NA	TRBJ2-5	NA	CSVASDQETQYF	TGCAGCGTTGCCTCCGACCAAGAGACCCAGTACTTC
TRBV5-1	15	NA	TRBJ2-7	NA	CASSFGSAETYEQYF	TGCGCCAGCAGCTTTGGTTCAGCGGAAACCTACGAGCAGTACTTC
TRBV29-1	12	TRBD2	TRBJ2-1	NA	CSVGGLYNEQFF	TGCAGCGTTGGGGGACTATACAATGAGCAGTTCTTC
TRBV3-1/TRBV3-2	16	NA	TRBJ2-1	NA	CASSQVGGVSYNEQFF	TGTGCCAGCAGCCAAGTTGGCGGGGTCTCCTACAATGAGCAGTTCTTC
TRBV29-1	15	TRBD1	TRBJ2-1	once	CSVGPQTGADNEQFF	TGCAGCGTTGGGCCACAGACAGGGGCGGACAATGAGCAGTTCTTC
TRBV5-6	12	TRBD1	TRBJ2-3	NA	CASRTGADTQYF	TGTGCCAGCAGAACAGGGGCAGATACGCAGTATTTT
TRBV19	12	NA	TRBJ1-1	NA	CASTGEGFEAFF	TGTGCCAGTACGGGGGAGGGGTTTGAAGCTTTCTTT
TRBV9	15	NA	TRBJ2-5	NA	CASSVAGARWETQYF	TGTGCCAGCAGCGTAGCCGGCGCGAGGTGGGAGACCCAGTACTTC